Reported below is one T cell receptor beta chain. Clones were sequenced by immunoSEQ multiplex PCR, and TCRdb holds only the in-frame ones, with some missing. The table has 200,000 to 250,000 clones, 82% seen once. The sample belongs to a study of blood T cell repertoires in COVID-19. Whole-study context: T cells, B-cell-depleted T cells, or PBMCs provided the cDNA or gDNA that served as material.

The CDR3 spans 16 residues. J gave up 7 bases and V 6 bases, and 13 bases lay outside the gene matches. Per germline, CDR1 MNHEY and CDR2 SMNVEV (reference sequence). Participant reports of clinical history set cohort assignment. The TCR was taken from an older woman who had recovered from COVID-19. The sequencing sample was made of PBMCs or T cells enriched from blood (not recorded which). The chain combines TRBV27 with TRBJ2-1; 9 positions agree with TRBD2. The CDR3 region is CASRPGVAGEGNEQFF. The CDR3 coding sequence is TGTGCCAGCAGGCCAGGTGTAGCGGGGGAGGGGAATGAGCAGTTCTTC.